The rows below give T cell receptor beta chains drawn from one sample of a study of cytomegalovirus exposure and HLA in healthy donors. Profiling relied on immunoSEQ multiplex PCR, and the TCRdb table lists in-frame clones only, not all of them. The repertoire has 45,000 to 70,000 clones, around 80% of them found once; the top ten carry 2.9%. Input material: PBMCs. The source of these receptors is a man aged 50 or older in good health and CMV-seronegative. The CDR3 runs from the conserved cysteine through the conserved F or W. The order of the fields is J gene, V gene, clone size, D gene, CDR3 DNA, CDR3 protein. A D gene is named only where the DNA matches it firmly. Some rows mark clone size as missing; the rest say once, few, many or name a class of expanded clone.

J gene: TRBJ2-5; V gene: TRBV6-5; clone size: NA; D gene: TRBD1; CDR3 DNA: TGTGCCAGCAGTTGGAGGACAGGGCGTGAGGCCCAGTACTTC; CDR3 protein: CASSWRTGREAQYF
J gene: TRBJ1-1; V gene: TRBV19; clone size: NA; D gene: TRBD1; CDR3 DNA: TGTGCCAGTAGTATCCTACGGACAGGGGAAAAGGCAGACACTGAAGCTTTCTTT; CDR3 protein: CASSILRTGEKADTEAFF
J gene: TRBJ2-1; V gene: TRBV5-4; clone size: NA; D gene: NA; CDR3 DNA: TGTGCCAGCAGCTTGGGAACTAGTCCCCCTGAGCAGTTCTTC; CDR3 protein: CASSLGTSPPEQFF
J gene: TRBJ1-5; V gene: TRBV6-5; clone size: NA; D gene: NA; CDR3 DNA: TGTGCCAGCAGTTCCGGGAGGGCGCGGAGCAATCAGCCCCAGCATTTT; CDR3 protein: CASSSGRARSNQPQHF
J gene: TRBJ1-4; V gene: TRBV4-1; clone size: NA; D gene: NA; CDR3 DNA: TGCGCCAGCAGCCTCACAGGTTTCGGTGAAAAACTGTTTTTT; CDR3 protein: CASSLTGFGEKLFF
J gene: TRBJ2-7; V gene: TRBV15; clone size: once; D gene: NA; CDR3 DNA: TGTGCCACCAGCAGAGATATAGGGGCTACGGGGGATGAGCAGTACTTC; CDR3 protein: CATSRDIGATGDEQYF
J gene: TRBJ2-3; V gene: TRBV30; clone size: few; D gene: TRBD2; CDR3 DNA: TGTGCCTGGAGTGTAAGAGCGGGGGGGGATACGCAGTATTTT; CDR3 protein: CAWSVRAGGDTQYF
J gene: TRBJ2-2; V gene: TRBV5-1; clone size: NA; D gene: TRBD1; CDR3 DNA: TGCGCCAGCAGCTCCCCGAAACAGGGGTTATCAACCGGGGAGCTGTTTTTT; CDR3 protein: CASSSPKQGLSTGELFF
J gene: TRBJ1-6; V gene: TRBV5-1; clone size: NA; D gene: NA; CDR3 DNA: TGCGCCAGCAGCTTGCAGGGATATAATTCACCCCTCCACTTT; CDR3 protein: CASSLQGYNSPLHF
J gene: TRBJ2-1; V gene: TRBV7-2; clone size: NA; D gene: TRBD2; CDR3 DNA: TGTGCCAGCAGCTTCCCCCGGGGGGGGATCTCCTACAATGAGCAGTTCTTC; CDR3 protein: CASSFPRGGISYNEQFF
J gene: TRBJ2-3; V gene: TRBV12-5; clone size: once; D gene: TRBD2; CDR3 DNA: TGTGCTAGTGCCCGTGGGGGGGTCGCAGATACGCAGTATTTT; CDR3 protein: CASARGGVADTQYF
J gene: TRBJ1-1; V gene: TRBV7-2; clone size: NA; D gene: TRBD1; CDR3 DNA: TGTGCCAGCAGCCCAGGGGGACAGGGGGCCCGACCTGAAGCTTTCTTT; CDR3 protein: CASSPGGQGARPEAFF
J gene: TRBJ2-5; V gene: TRBV7-3; clone size: once; D gene: TRBD2; CDR3 DNA: TGTGCCAGCAGCTTAACCGGACTAGGGGAGACCCAGTACTTC; CDR3 protein: CASSLTGLGETQYF
J gene: TRBJ2-3; V gene: TRBV10-3; clone size: NA; D gene: NA; CDR3 DNA: TGTGCCATCAGTGATAAAAAACACCCCGCGGGCACAGATACGCAGTATTTT; CDR3 protein: CAISDKKHPAGTDTQYF
J gene: TRBJ1-3; V gene: TRBV5-4; clone size: NA; D gene: NA; CDR3 DNA: TGTGCCAGCAGCTTTTATTCAGATAATGGAAACACCATATATTTT; CDR3 protein: CASSFYSDNGNTIYF
J gene: TRBJ1-1; V gene: TRBV4-1; clone size: NA; D gene: NA; CDR3 DNA: TGCGCCAGCAGCCGAGAAGGCGGGGGGCTCAACACTGAAGCTTTCTTT; CDR3 protein: CASSREGGGLNTEAFF
J gene: TRBJ1-2; V gene: TRBV27; clone size: NA; D gene: TRBD1; CDR3 DNA: TGTGCCAGCAGTTTAGCGGGACAGGGGGCGCGCGCCTCTGGCTACACCTTC; CDR3 protein: CASSLAGQGARASGYTF
J gene: TRBJ1-1; V gene: TRBV15; clone size: NA; D gene: NA; CDR3 DNA: TGTGCCACCAGCAGAGGTCTCACTGAAGCTTTCTTT; CDR3 protein: CATSRGLTEAFF
J gene: TRBJ2-3; V gene: TRBV2; clone size: NA; D gene: NA; CDR3 DNA: TGTGCCAGCAGTGAAATTCTAGCGCGACGGACTAGCACAGATACGCAGTATTTT; CDR3 protein: CASSEILARRTSTDTQYF
J gene: TRBJ2-5; V gene: TRBV7-9; clone size: NA; D gene: NA; CDR3 DNA: TGTGCCAGCAGCTTGGACAGCGGAGAGACCCAGTACTTC; CDR3 protein: CASSLDSGETQYF
J gene: TRBJ1-2; V gene: TRBV27; clone size: NA; D gene: NA; CDR3 DNA: TGTGCCAGCAGTTTAGGAGGGAACTATGGCTACACCTTC; CDR3 protein: CASSLGGNYGYTF
J gene: TRBJ2-3; V gene: TRBV2; clone size: NA; D gene: TRBD2; CDR3 DNA: TGTGCCAGCAGGAGGGCTAGCGGGGGTGACGATACGCAGTATTTT; CDR3 protein: CASRRASGGDDTQYF
J gene: TRBJ2-3; V gene: TRBV5-4; clone size: NA; D gene: NA; CDR3 DNA: TGTGCCAGCAGCTTGGTTGCGGGGGCCACAGATACGCAGTATTTT; CDR3 protein: CASSLVAGATDTQYF
J gene: TRBJ2-3; V gene: TRBV29-1; clone size: NA; D gene: TRBD2; CDR3 DNA: TGCAGCGGTTCCGGGACTAGTAGGTCCACAGATACGCAGTATTTT; CDR3 protein: CSGSGTSRSTDTQYF
J gene: TRBJ2-1; V gene: TRBV2; clone size: NA; D gene: NA; CDR3 DNA: TGTGCGCGTCACGACCCTACCTGGGCCAATGAGCAGTTCTTC; CDR3 protein: CARHDPTWANEQFF
J gene: TRBJ1-1; V gene: TRBV4-1; clone size: NA; D gene: NA; CDR3 DNA: TGCGCCAGCAGCCCCCTCCTAGGGGGGGGCATGAACACTGAAGCTTTCTTT; CDR3 protein: CASSPLLGGGMNTEAFF
J gene: TRBJ1-5; V gene: TRBV2; clone size: once; D gene: NA; CDR3 DNA: TGTGCCAGCAGTTTGGCTCGGAGGCCCCAGCATTTT; CDR3 protein: CASSLARRPQHF
J gene: TRBJ2-7; V gene: TRBV4-1; clone size: NA; D gene: TRBD2; CDR3 DNA: TGCGCCAGCAGCCAAGATCAGGGACTAGCGGACTACGAGCAGTACTTC; CDR3 protein: CASSQDQGLADYEQYF
J gene: TRBJ1-1; V gene: TRBV7-6; clone size: NA; D gene: NA; CDR3 DNA: TGTGCCAGCAGCTTACGAGAGAACACTGAAGCTTTCTTT; CDR3 protein: CASSLRENTEAFF
J gene: TRBJ1-1; V gene: TRBV7-6; clone size: NA; D gene: NA; CDR3 DNA: TGTGCCAGCAGCTTGTCCCAGAACACTGAAGCTTTCTTT; CDR3 protein: CASSLSQNTEAFF
J gene: TRBJ2-3; V gene: TRBV2; clone size: few; D gene: TRBD2; CDR3 DNA: TGTGCCAGCAGTGGACAGGGTAGCGGGGGCGGAGATACGCAGTATTTT; CDR3 protein: CASSGQGSGGGDTQYF
J gene: TRBJ2-7; V gene: TRBV19; clone size: NA; D gene: TRBD1; CDR3 DNA: TGTGCCAGTAGTCGGCCCGGGACAGGGAACTACGAGCAGTACTTC; CDR3 protein: CASSRPGTGNYEQYF
J gene: TRBJ1-5; V gene: TRBV6-5; clone size: NA; D gene: NA; CDR3 DNA: TGTGCCAGCAGTTACTCGTGGCAGGGCAATCAGCCCCAGCATTTT; CDR3 protein: CASSYSWQGNQPQHF